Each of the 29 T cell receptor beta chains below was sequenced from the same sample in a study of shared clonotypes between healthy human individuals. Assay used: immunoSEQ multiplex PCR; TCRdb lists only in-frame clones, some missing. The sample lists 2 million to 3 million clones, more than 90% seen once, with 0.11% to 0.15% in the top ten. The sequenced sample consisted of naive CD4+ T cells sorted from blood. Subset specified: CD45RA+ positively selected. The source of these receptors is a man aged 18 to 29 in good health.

The CDR3 DNA is TGTGCCAGCAGTTACCAGTTCGTGGGGGCAGACGAGCAGTACTTC. It specifies CASSYQFVGADEQYF. The chain uses TRBV6-5 and TRBJ2-7, with a tentative D call TRBD1 (6 bases). The V end was cut by 2 bases, the J end by 5 bases, with 16 bases between. The CDR3 is 15 amino acids. Per germline, CDR1 MNHEY and CDR2 SVGAGI.

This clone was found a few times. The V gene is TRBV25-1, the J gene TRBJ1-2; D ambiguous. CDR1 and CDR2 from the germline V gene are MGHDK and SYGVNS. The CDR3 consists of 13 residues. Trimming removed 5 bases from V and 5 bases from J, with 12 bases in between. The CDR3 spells CASSTVARYGYTF. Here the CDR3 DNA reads TGTGCCAGCAGTACTGTGGCGAGGTATGGCTACACCTTC.

CDR3 region: CASSLSDSYNEQFF. CDR3 bases: TGTGCCAGCAGCTTAAGCGACTCCTACAATGAGCAGTTCTTC. This chain joins TRBV11-3 and TRBJ2-1; D gene ambiguous. Germline CDR1 is SGHNT and CDR2 is YENEEA. The CDR3 has 14 residues. V was shortened by 2 bases and J by 0 bases, with 5 bases between the two germline ends.

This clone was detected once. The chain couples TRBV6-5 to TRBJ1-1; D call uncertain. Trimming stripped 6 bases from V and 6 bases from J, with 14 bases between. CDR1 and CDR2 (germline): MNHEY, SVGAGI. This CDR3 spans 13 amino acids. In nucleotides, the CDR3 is TGTGCCAGCAGCCCTGGCCTATGGGCTGAAGCTTTCTTT. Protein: CASSPGLWAEAFF.

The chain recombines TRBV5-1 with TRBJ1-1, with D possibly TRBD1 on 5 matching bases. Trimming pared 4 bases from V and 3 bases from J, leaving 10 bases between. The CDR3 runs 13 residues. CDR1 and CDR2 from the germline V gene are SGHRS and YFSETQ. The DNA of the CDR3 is TGCGCCAGCAGCCAGCAGGGCCACACTGAAGCTTTCTTT. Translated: CASSQQGHTEAFF.

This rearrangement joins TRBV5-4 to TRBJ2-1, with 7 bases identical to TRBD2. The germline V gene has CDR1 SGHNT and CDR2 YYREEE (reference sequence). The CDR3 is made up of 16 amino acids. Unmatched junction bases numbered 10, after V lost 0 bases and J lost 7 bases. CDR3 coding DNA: TGTGCCAGCAGCTTGGCTTGGCGGGAGCCCGATAATGAGCAGTTCTTC. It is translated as CASSLAWREPDNEQFF.

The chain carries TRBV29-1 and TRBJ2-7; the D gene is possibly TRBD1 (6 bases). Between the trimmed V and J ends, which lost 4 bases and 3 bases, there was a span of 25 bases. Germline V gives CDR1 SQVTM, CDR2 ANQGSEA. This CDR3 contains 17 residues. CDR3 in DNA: TGCAGCGTTGGAGTCTATGATACAGGGATAGCCGACTACGAGCAGTACTTC. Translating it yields CSVGVYDTGIADYEQYF.

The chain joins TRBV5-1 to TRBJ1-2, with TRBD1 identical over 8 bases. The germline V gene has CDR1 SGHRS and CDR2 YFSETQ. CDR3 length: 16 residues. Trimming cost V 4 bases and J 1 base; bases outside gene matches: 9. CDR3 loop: CASSPGGTGSNYGYTF. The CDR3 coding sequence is TGCGCCAGCAGCCCCGGAGGGACAGGCAGTAACTATGGCTACACCTTC.

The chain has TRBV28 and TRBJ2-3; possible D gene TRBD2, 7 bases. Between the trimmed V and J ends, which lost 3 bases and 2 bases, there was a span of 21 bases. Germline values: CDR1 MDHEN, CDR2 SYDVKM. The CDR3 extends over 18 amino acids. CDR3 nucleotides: TGTGCCAGCAGTTTGGACCCCCTAGGGGGGGAACCCACAGATACGCAGTATTTT. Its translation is CASSLDPLGGEPTDTQYF.

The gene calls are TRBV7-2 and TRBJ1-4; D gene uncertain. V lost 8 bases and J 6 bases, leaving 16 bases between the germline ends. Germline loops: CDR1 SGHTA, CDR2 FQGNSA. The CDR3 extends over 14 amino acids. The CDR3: CASRLGGYDEKLFF. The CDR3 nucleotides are TGTGCCAGCCGTCTGGGAGGGTATGATGAAAAACTGTTTTTT.

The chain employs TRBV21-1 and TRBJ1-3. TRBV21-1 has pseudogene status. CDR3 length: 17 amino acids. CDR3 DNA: TGTGCCAGCAGCAAAGGGGCCGGGGCCTACTCTGGAAACACCATATATTTT. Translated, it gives CASSKGAGAYSGNTIYF.

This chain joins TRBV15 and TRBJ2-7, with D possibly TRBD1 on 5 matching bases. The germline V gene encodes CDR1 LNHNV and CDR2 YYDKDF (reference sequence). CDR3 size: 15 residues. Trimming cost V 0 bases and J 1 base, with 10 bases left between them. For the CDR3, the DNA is TGTGCCACCAGCAGAGATCTAACAGGTTCCTACGAGCAGTACTTC. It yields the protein CATSRDLTGSYEQYF.

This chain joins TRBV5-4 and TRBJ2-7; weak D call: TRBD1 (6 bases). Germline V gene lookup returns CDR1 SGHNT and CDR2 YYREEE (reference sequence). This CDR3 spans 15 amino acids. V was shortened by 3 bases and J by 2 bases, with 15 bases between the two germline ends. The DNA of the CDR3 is TGTGCCAGCAGCTCACAGGGAAGTTTTCCCTACGAGCAGTACTTC. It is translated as CASSSQGSFPYEQYF.

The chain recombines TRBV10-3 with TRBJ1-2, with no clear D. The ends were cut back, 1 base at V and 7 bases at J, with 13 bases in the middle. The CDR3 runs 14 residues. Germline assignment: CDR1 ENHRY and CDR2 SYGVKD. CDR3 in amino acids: CAISELAGLGGYTF. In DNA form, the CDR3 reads TGTGCCATCAGTGAGTTGGCGGGCCTGGGTGGCTACACCTTC.

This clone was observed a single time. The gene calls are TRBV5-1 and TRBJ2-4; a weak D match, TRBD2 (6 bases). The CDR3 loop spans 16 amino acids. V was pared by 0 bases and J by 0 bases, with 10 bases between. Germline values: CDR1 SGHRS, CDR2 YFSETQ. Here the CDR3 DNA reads TGCGCCAGCAGCTTGGCTAGCGATGTAGCCAAAAACATTCAGTACTTC. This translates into CASSLASDVAKNIQYF.

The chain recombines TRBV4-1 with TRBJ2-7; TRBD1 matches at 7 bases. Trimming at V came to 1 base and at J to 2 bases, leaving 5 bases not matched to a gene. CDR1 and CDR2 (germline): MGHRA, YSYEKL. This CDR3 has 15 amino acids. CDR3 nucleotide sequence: TGCGCCAGCAGCCAAGTTTTGGGACAGACCTACGAGCAGTACTTC. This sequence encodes CASSQVLGQTYEQYF.

Here the CDR3 reads CASALGDLGKNIQYF. CDR3 in DNA: TGTGCCAGTGCGCTAGGGGACTTAGGCAAAAACATTCAGTACTTC. J is TRBJ2-4 and V is TRBV19, with D perhaps TRBD2 (6 bases). This CDR3 is built from 15 residues. With 8 bases removed from V and 3 bases from J, the gap between germline ends came to 17 bases. Germline V gives CDR1 LNHDA, CDR2 SQIVND (reference sequence). Supplemented by reference TRBV19 and TRBJ2-4, the full variable domain reads DGGITQSPKYLFRKEGQNVTLSCEQNLNHDAMYWYRQDPGQGLRLIYYSQIVNDFQKGDIAEGYSVSREKKESFPLTVTSAQKNPTAFYLCASALGDLGKNIQYFGAGTRLSVL.

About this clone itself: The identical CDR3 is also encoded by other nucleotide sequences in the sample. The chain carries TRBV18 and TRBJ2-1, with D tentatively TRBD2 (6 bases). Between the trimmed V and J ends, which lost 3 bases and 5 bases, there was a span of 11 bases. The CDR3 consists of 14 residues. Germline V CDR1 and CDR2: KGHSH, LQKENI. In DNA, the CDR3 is TGTGCCAGCTCACCCGGGACTGCGGACAATGAGCAGTTCTTC. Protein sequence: CASSPGTADNEQFF.

The CDR3: CASSLGPANYGYTF. The DNA of the CDR3 is TGTGCCAGCAGCTTAGGTCCAGCTAACTATGGCTACACCTTC. The chain joins TRBV7-2 to TRBJ1-2; D unclear. There are 14 residues in the CDR3. Germline CDR1 is SGHTA and CDR2 is FQGNSA. V lost 1 base to trimming and J lost 0 bases, with 6 bases between them.

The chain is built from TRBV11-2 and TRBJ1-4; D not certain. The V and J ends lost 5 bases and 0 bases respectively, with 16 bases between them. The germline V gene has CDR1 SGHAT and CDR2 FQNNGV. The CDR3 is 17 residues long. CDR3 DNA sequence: TGTGCCAGCAGCCAACGGCGGGGTGACTCAACTAATGAAAAACTGTTTTTT. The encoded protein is CASSQRRGDSTNEKLFF.

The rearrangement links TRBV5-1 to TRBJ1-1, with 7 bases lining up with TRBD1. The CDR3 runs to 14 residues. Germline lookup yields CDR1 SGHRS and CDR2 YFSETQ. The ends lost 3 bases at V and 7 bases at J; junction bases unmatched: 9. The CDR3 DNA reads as TGCGCCAGCAGCTCAGGGGGGATGCCTCTTGAAGCTTTCTTT. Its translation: CASSSGGMPLEAFF.

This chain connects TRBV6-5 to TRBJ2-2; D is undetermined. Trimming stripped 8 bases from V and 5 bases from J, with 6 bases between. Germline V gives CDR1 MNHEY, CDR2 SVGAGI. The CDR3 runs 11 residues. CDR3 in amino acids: CASGPTGELFF. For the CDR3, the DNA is TGTGCCAGCGGTCCGACCGGGGAGCTGTTTTTT.

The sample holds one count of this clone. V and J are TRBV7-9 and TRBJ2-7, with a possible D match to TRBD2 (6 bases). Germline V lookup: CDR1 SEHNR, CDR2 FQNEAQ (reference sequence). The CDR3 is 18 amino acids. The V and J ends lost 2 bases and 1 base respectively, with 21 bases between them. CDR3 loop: CASSLRLAADAGSYEQYF. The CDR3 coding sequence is TGTGCCAGCAGCTTACGGCTAGCTGCAGACGCGGGATCCTACGAGCAGTACTTC. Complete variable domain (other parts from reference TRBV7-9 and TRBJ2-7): DTGVSQNPRHKITKRGQNVTFRCDPISEHNRLYWYRQTLGQGPEFLTYFQNEAQLEKSRLLSDRFSAERPKGSFSTLEIQRTEQGDSAMYLCASSLRLAADAGSYEQYFGPGTRLTVT.

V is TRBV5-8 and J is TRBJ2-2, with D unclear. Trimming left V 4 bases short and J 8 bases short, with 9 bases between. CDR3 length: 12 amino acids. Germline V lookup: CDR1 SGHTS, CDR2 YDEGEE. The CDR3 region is CASSPPLGELFF. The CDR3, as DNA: TGTGCCAGCAGCCCCCCGTTGGGGGAGCTGTTTTTT.

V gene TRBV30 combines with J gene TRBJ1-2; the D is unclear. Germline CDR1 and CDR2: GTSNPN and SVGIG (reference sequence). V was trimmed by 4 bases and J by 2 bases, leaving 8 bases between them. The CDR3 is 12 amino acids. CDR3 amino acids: CAWILENYGYTF. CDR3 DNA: TGTGCCTGGATTTTAGAGAACTATGGCTACACCTTC. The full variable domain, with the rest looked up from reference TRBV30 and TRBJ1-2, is SQTIHQWPATLVQPVGSPLSLECTVEGTSNPNLYWYRQAAGRGLQLLFYSVGIGQISSEVPQNLSASRPQDRQFILSSKKLLLSDSGFYLCAWILENYGYTFGSGTRLTVV.

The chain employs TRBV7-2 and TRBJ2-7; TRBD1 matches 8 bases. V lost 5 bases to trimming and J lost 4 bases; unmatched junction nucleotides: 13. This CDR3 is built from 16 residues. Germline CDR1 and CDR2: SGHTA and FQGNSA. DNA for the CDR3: TGTGCCAGCAGCCCAATCTGGACAGGGTGGTTGTACGAGCAGTACTTC. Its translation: CASSPIWTGWLYEQYF.

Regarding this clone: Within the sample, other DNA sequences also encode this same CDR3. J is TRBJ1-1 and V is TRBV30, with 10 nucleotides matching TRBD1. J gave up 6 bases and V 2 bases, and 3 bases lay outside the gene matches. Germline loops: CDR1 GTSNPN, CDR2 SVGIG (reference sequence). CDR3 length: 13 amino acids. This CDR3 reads CAWSRQGASEAFF. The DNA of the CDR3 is TGTGCCTGGAGTCGACAGGGGGCCTCTGAAGCTTTCTTT. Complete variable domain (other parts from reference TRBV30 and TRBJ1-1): SQTIHQWPATLVQPVGSPLSLECTVEGTSNPNLYWYRQAAGRGLQLLFYSVGIGQISSEVPQNLSASRPQDRQFILSSKKLLLSDSGFYLCAWSRQGASEAFFGQGTRLTVV.

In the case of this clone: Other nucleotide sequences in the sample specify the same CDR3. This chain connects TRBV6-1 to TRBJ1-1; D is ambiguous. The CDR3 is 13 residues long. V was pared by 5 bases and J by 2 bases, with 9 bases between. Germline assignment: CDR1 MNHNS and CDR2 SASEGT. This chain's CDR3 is CASSPQGNTEAFF. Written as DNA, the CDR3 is TGTGCCAGCAGTCCCCAAGGTAACACTGAAGCTTTCTTT.

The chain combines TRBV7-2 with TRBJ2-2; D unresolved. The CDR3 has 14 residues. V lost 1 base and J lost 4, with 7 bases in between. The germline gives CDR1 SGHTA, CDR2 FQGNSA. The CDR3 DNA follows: TGTGCCAGCAGCTTAGAGAGCCGCACCGGGGAGCTGTTTTTT. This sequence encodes CASSLESRTGELFF.